This T cell receptor (beta chain) was captured in a study of human T cells and chemical hapten exposure. Study details: The cohort included alopecia areata under or over 50% scalp, totalis and universalis.

This clonotype was observed many times. Described time point: patch test 1, 2 weeks after DPC sensitization. Treatment meaning: therapeutic diphenylcyclopropenone sensitization with weekly scalp DPC. Investigators collected blood before applying each patch test. Every donor had alopecia and was 18 to 70 years old; all were suitable for DPC. The library tagged each cDNA molecule with unique molecular identifiers. TCRdb independently ran MiXCR on the RACE reads; one entry per CDR3 protein. The sample records 380,000 or so distinct CDR3 sequences, about 4.4% being singletons. Germline V lookup: CDR1 SQVTM, CDR2 ANQGSEA. Deletions cut 5 bases from V and 8 bases from J, with 19 bases between. This CDR3 spans 14 amino acids.

Sequencing used whole blood, obtained in connection with sensitization to the hapten diphenylcyclopropenone (DPC). V usage is TRBV29-1 and J usage is TRBJ2-4, with D possibly called TRBD1 or TRBD2 (6 bases each). This receptor was obtained from a woman in her forties or fifties with alopecia areata. Some clones in this sample may be carry-over from other donors' samples. This chain's CDR3 is CSVCRGTRRDIQYF. CDR3 DNA sequence: TGCAGCGTTTGTAGGGGGACTCGTCGAGACATTCAGTACTTC.